A selection of T cell receptor beta chains follows, all from one sample in a study of shared clonotypes between healthy human individuals. Libraries were prepared by immunoSEQ multiplex PCR; TCRdb keeps only in-frame clonotypes and omits some of them. The sample has about 2.2 million clones, about 92% seen once; the top ten hold about 1.8%. Source material: naive CD8+ T cells from PBMCs. The receptors come from a man in his late teens or twenties in good health. Some clones in this sample may be carry-over from other donors' samples. The CDR3 runs from the conserved cysteine through the conserved F or W. Expanded clones get a size class; other rows say once, few or many, or leave the size out.

J gene,V gene,clone size,CDR3 protein
TRBJ1-1,TRBV5-1,NA,CASSLAYLNTEAFF
TRBJ2-7,TRBV25-1,NA,CASSARAFYEQYF
TRBJ1-2,TRBV27,NA,CASSSTFDRANYGYTF
TRBJ1-2,TRBV29-1,NA,CSVYVVSGYTF
TRBJ1-2,TRBV6-5,NA,CASSLWREGYGGYTF
TRBJ1-1,TRBV27,NA,CASSPRLGTEAFF
TRBJ1-2,TRBV7-9,NA,CASSPGDRAYGYTF
TRBJ2-7,TRBV4-1,NA,CASSHGSNYEQYF
TRBJ2-1,TRBV28,NA,CASRYTVEIKNEQFF
TRBJ2-6,TRBV28,NA,CASSFWDAISHGPGANVLTF
TRBJ1-5,TRBV7-8,NA,CASTPRPGTVNQPQHF
TRBJ1-1,TRBV7-3,NA,CASSLTGGTEAFF
TRBJ2-7,TRBV5-8,NA,CASSLLTGLVHEQYF
TRBJ2-1,TRBV27,NA,CASSLRSGSYNEQFF
TRBJ2-3,TRBV5-1,NA,CASRLGASDTQYF
TRBJ2-2,TRBV7-9,NA,CASRIKSENTGELFF
TRBJ1-4,TRBV4-1,once,CASRNLFSNEKLFF
TRBJ2-2,TRBV10-1,NA,CASSESIGQGGTGELFF
TRBJ2-1,TRBV7-9,NA,CASSPGVAADNEQFF
TRBJ2-2,TRBV19,NA,CASSIPQGVGELFF
TRBJ2-2,TRBV7-9,NA,CASSPSLRSGELFF
TRBJ2-4,TRBV11-2,NA,CASSYPREGAVAKNIQYF
TRBJ2-2,TRBV9,NA,CASSRGAGELFF
TRBJ2-7,TRBV27,NA,CASSFLGVSSVSYEQYF
TRBJ1-1,TRBV9,once,CASSSGPGDTEAFF
TRBJ2-1,TRBV7-2,NA,CASSSTGVIYNEQFF
TRBJ1-1,TRBV11-2,NA,CASSLWDRARNTEAFF
TRBJ2-3,TRBV28,once,CASVNFKAGVADTQYF
TRBJ2-7,TRBV4-2,NA,CASSQEEGFHEQYF